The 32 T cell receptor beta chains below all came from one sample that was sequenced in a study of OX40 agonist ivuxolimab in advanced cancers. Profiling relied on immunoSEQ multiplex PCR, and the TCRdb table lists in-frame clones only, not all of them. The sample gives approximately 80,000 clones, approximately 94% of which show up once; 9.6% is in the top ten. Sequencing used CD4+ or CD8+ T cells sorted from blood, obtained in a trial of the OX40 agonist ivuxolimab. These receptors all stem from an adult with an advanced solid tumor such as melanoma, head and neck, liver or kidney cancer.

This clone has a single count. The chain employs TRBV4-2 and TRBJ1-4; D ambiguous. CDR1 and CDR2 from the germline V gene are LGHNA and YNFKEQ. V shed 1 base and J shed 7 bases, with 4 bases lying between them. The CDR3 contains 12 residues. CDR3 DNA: TGTGCCAGCAGCCAAGGTAGTGAAAAACTGTTTTTT. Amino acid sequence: CASSQGSEKLFF.

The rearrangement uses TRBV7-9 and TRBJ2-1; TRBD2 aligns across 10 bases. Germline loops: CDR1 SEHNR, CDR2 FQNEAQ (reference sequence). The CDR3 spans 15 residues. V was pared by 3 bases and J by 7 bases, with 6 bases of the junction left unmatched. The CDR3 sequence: CASSLPGLALNEQFF. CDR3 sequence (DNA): TGTGCCAGCAGCTTGCCGGGACTAGCGTTAAATGAGCAGTTCTTC.

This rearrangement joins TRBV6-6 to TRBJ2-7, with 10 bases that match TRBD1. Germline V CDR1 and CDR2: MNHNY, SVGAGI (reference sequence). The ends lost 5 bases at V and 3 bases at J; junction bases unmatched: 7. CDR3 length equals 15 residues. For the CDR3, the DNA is TGTGCCAGCAGTGATAGGACAGGGGGGTACTACGAGCAGTACTTC. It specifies CASSDRTGGYYEQYF.

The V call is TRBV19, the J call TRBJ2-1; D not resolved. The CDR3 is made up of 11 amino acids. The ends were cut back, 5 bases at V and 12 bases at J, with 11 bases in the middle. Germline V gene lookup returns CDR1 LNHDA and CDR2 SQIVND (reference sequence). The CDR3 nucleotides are TGTGCCAGTAGTGTTTCGGGCTGGCAGTTCTTC. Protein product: CASSVSGWQFF.

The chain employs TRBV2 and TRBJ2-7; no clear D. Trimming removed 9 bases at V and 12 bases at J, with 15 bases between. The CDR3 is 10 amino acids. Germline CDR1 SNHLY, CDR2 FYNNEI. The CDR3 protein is CASAASILYF. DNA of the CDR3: TGTGCCAGTGCTGCTAGTATTCTGTACTTC.

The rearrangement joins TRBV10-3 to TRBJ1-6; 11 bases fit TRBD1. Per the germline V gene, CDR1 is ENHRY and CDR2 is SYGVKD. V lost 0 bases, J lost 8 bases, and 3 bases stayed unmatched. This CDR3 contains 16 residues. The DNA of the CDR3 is TGTGCCATCAGTGAGTCGCCGGGACAGGGGGATTCACCCCTCCACTTT. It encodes CAISESPGQGDSPLHF.

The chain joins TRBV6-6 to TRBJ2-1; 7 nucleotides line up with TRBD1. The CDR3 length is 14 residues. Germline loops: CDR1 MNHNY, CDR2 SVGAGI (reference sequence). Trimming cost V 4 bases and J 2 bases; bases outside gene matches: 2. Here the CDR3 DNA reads TGTGCCAGCAGTTTAGGGGGCCCCTACAATGAGCAGTTCTTC. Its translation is CASSLGGPYNEQFF.

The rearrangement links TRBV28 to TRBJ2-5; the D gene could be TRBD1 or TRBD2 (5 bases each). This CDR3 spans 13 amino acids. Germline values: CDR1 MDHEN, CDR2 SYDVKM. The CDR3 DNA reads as TGTGCTAGCGAGGCAGGGACCCAAGAGACCCAGTACTTC. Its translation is CASEAGTQETQYF.

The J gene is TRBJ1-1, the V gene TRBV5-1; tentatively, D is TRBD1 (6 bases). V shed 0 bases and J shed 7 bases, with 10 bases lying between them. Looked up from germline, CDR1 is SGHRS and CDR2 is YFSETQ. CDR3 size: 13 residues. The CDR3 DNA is TGCGCCAGCAGCTTGGGGCAGGGGAGTGAAGCTTTCTTT. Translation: CASSLGQGSEAFF.

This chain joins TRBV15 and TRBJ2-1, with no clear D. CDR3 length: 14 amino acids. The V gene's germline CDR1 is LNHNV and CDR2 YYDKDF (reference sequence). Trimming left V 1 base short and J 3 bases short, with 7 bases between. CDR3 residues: CATSRGSIYNEQFF. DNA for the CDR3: TGTGCCACCAGCAGAGGGTCCATCTACAATGAGCAGTTCTTC.

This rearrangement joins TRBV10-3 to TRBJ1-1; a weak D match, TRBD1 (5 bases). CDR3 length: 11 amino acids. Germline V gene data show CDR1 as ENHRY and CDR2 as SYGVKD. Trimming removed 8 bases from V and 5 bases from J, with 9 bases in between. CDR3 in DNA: TGTGCCATCTGGGGGGGGACTGAAGCTTTCTTT. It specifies CAIWGGTEAFF.

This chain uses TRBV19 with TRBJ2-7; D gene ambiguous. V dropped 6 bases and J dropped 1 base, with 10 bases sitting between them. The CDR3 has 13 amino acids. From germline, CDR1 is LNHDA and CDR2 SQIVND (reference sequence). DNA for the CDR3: TGTGCCAGTAGAACAGAAGGATCCTACGAGCAGTACTTC. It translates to CASRTEGSYEQYF.

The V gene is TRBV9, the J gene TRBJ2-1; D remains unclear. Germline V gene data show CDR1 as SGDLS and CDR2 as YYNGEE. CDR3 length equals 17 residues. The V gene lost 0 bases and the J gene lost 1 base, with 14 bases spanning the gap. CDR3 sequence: CASSVASRKGSYNEQFF. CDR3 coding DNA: TGTGCCAGCAGCGTAGCTTCTCGTAAAGGATCCTACAATGAGCAGTTCTTC.

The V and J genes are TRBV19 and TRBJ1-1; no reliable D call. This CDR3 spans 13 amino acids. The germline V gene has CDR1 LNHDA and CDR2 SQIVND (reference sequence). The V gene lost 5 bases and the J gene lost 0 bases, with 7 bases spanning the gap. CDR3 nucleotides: TGTGCCAGTAGTCCCAGCATGAACACTGAAGCTTTCTTT. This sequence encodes CASSPSMNTEAFF.

The CDR3 loop is CASSLGSAYNEQFF. CDR3 DNA sequence: TGTGCCAGCAGTTTGGGCAGTGCCTACAATGAGCAGTTCTTC. The V and J genes are TRBV27 and TRBJ2-1, with D hard to call. The V end lost 3 bases, the J end lost 2 bases, and 8 bases lay between the germline ends. The germline gives CDR1 MNHEY, CDR2 SMNVEV (reference sequence). This CDR3 is built from 14 residues.

DNA of the CDR3: TGTGCCAGCAGCTTAGCAATGGGACAGGCGGGCAATGAGCAGTTCTTC. This encodes CASSLAMGQAGNEQFF. The chain carries TRBV7-9 and TRBJ2-1; TRBD1 matches at 8 bases. V was clipped by 0 bases and J by 6 bases; unmatched bases: 7. There are 16 residues in the CDR3. Per the germline V gene, CDR1 is SEHNR and CDR2 is FQNEAQ (reference sequence).

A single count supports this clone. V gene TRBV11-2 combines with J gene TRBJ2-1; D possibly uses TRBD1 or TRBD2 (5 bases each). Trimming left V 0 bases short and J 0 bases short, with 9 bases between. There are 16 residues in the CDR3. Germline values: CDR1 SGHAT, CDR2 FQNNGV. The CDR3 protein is CASSLDWGSSYNEQFF. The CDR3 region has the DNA TGTGCCAGCAGCTTAGATTGGGGGAGCTCCTACAATGAGCAGTTCTTC. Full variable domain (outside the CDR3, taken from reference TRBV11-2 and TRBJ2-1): EAGVAQSPRYKIIEKRQSVAFWCNPISGHATLYWYQQILGQGPKLLIQFQNNGVVDDSQLPKDRFSAERLKGVDSTLKIQPAKLEDSAVYLCASSLDWGSSYNEQFFGPGTRLTVL.

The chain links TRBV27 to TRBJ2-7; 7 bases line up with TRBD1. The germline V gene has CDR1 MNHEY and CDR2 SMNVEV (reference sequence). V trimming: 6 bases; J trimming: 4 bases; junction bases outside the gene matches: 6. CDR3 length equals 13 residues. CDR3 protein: CASSKGAAYEQYF. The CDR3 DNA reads TGTGCCAGCAGCAAGGGGGCGGCGTACGAGCAGTACTTC.

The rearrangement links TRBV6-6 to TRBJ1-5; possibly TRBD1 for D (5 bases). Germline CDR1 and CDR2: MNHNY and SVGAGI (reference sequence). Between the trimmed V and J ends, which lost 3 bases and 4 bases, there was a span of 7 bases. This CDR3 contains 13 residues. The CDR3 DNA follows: TGTGCCAGCAGTTATGGGGGGAATCAGCCCCAGCATTTT. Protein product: CASSYGGNQPQHF.

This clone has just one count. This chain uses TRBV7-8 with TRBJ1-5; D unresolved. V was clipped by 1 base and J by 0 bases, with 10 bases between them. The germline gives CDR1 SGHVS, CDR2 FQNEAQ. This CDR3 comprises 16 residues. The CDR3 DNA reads TGTGCCAGCAGCTTAGTGGCAGATTATAGCAATCAGCCCCAGCATTTT. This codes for CASSLVADYSNQPQHF.

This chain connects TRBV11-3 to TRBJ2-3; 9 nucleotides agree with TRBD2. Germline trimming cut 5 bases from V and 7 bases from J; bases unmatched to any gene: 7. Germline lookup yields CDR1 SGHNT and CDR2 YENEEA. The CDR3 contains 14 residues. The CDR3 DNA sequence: TGTGCCAGCAGCCCTAGCGGGAAGGGCTATACGCAGTATTTT. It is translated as CASSPSGKGYTQYF.

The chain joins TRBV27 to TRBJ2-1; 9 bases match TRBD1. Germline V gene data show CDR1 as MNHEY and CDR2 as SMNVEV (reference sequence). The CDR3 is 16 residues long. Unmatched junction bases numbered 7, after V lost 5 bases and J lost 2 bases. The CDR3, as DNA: TGTGCCAGCAGTCCCCACAGGGGGCGCCCCTACAATGAGCAGTTCTTC. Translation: CASSPHRGRPYNEQFF.

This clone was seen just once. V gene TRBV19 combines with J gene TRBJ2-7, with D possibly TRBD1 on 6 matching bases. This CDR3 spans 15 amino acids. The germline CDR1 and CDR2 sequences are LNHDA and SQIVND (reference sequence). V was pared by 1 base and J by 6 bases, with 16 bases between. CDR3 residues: CASSIGGDTGFEQYF. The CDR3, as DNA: TGTGCCAGTAGTATAGGTGGGGACACCGGGTTCGAGCAGTACTTC.

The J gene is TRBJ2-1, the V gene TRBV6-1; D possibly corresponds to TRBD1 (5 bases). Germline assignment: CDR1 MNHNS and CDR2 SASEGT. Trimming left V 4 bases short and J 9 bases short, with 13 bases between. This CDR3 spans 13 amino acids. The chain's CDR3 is CASSGGLGGEQFF. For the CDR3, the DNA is TGTGCCAGCAGTGGGGGCTTGGGCGGTGAGCAGTTCTTC.

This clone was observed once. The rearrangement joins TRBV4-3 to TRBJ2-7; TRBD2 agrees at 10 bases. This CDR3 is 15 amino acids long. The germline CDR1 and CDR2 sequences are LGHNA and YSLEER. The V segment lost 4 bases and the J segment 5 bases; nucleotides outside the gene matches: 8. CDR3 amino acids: CASSPLAGGGHEQYF. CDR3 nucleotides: TGCGCCAGCAGCCCGTTAGCGGGAGGTGGCCACGAGCAGTACTTC.

The CDR3 nucleotides are TGCGCCAGCAGCCCCCAACCCGGGACAGGGGGCGGGAACATTCAGTACTTC. Translating it yields CASSPQPGTGGGNIQYF. V is TRBV5-1 and J is TRBJ2-4; 12 nucleotides agree with TRBD1. Germline-derived CDR1 and CDR2 are SGHRS and YFSETQ. Trimming removed 4 bases from V and 7 bases from J; junction bases left unmatched: 12. The CDR3 is made up of 17 amino acids.

The CDR3 loop is CASSTGQGALDTQYF. In nucleotides, the CDR3 is TGTGCCAGCAGCACCGGACAGGGGGCATTAGATACGCAGTATTTT. V gene TRBV7-9 combines with J gene TRBJ2-3; 11 positions match TRBD1. CDR3 size: 15 residues. Per the germline V gene, CDR1 is SEHNR and CDR2 is FQNEAQ (reference sequence). The trim removed 5 bases at V and 5 bases at J, leaving 6 bases unmatched. Full variable domain (outside the CDR3, taken from reference TRBV7-9 and TRBJ2-3): DTGVSQNPRHKITKRGQNVTFRCDPISEHNRLYWYRQTLGQGPEFLTYFQNEAQLEKSRLLSDRFSAERPKGSFSTLEIQRTEQGDSAMYLCASSTGQGALDTQYFGPGTRLTVL.

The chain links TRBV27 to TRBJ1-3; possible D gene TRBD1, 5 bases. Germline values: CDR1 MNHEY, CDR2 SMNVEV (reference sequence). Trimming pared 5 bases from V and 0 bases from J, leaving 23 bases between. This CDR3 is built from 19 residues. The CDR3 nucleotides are TGTGCCAGCAGTAAAATACAGGTACATGGCCCACCCTCTGGAAACACCATATATTTT. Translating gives CASSKIQVHGPPSGNTIYF.

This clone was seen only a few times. CDR3 residues: CASSEADYNEQFF. Here the CDR3 DNA reads TGTGCCAGCAGTGAGGCGGATTACAATGAGCAGTTCTTC. This chain uses TRBV6-4 with TRBJ2-1, with D hard to call. CDR3 length equals 13 residues. CDR1 and CDR2 (germline): MRHNA, SNTAGT. Trimming shortened V by 3 bases and J by 4 bases, and 7 bases separated the two germline ends.

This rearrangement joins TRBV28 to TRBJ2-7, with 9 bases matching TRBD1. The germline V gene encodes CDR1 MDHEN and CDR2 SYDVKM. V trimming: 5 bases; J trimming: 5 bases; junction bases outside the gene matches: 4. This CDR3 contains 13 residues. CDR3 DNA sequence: TGTGCCAGCAGTCCCCGGGACAGGGACGAGCAGTACTTC. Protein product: CASSPRDRDEQYF.

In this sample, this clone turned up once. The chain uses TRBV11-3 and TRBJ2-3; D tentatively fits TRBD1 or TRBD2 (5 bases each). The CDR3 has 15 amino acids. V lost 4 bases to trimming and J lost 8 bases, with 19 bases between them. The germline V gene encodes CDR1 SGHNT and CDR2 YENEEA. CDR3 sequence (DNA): TGTGCCAGCAGCTCCCGGGACGGAGGAGTTGGTACGCAGTATTTT. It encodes CASSSRDGGVGTQYF.

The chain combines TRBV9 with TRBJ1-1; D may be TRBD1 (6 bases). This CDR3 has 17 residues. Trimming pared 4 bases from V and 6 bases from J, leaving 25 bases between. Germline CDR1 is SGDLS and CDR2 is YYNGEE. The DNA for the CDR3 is TGTGCCAGCAGCCAGCCTCCCTCCCGAGGGGGGATCCCTGAAGCTTTCTTT. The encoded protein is CASSQPPSRGGIPEAFF.